Following are 13 T cell receptor beta chains from one sample sequenced in a study of Ad26.COV2.S vaccination and SARS-CoV-2 variants. Sample treatment: over 15 received Ad26.COV2.S at low or high dose, single or two shots; 5 received placebo; per-sample allocation not given. Day 63 after the first vaccine or placebo injection was the time point for sampling. The protocol was immunoSEQ multiplex PCR, while the TCRdb copy is restricted to in-frame clones and leaves out a portion. The table has around 450,000 clones, 80% to 95% seen once. This sample comprised peripheral blood, obtained in a trial of Ad26.COV2.S vaccine versus placebo. Source of these receptors: a person between 18 and 60 years old who received the Ad26.COV2.S COVID-19 vaccine or a placebo.

The CDR3 DNA sequence: TGTGCCAGCAGCCTCCAGGGGGCGGTGAACGAGCAGTACTTC. It codes for CASSLQGAVNEQYF. The chain employs TRBV3-1 (or the pseudogene TRBV3-2) and TRBJ2-7; TRBD1 agrees at 8 bases. The CDR3 runs to 14 residues. CDR1 and CDR2 (germline): LGHDT, YNNKEL (reference sequence). J lost 5 bases, V lost 4 bases, and 7 bases had no gene match.

This chain uses TRBV7-8 with TRBJ2-3; D possibly uses TRBD1 or TRBD2 (5 bases each). Between the trimmed V and J ends, which lost 4 bases and 6 bases, there was a span of 17 bases. The CDR3 runs 15 residues. Looked up from germline, CDR1 is SGHVS and CDR2 is FQNEAQ. The CDR3 nucleotides read TGTGCCAGCAGCTCAAGCGGCTCTTGGGGGGATACGCAGTATTTT. It specifies CASSSSGSWGDTQYF.

This chain connects TRBV2 to TRBJ2-7; D remains unclear. This CDR3 is built from 15 residues. Trimming removed 1 base from V and 0 bases from J, with 10 bases in between. The germline V gene has CDR1 SNHLY and CDR2 FYNNEI. This CDR3 reads CASSEVGFSSYEQYF. The DNA for the CDR3 is TGTGCCAGCAGTGAAGTGGGCTTTTCCTCCTACGAGCAGTACTTC.

J is TRBJ1-6 and V is TRBV27, with no clear D. The CDR3 spans 14 residues. CDR1 is MNHEY and CDR2 is SMNVEV in the germline V gene (reference sequence). V was clipped by 5 bases and J by 6 bases, with 11 bases between them. The CDR3 here is CASSLPGSNSPLHF. The CDR3, as DNA: TGTGCCAGCAGTCTACCGGGATCTAATTCACCCCTCCACTTT.

This chain connects TRBV7-3 to TRBJ2-1, with 8 bases matching TRBD2. The J segment lost 8 bases and the V segment lost 4 bases, leaving 7 bases of the junction unmatched. CDR3 length equals 14 residues. Germline V CDR1 and CDR2: SGHTA, FQGTGA. CDR3 in DNA: TGTGCCAGCAGCTACAGCGGGAGTGTCGATGAGCAGTTCTTC. It is translated as CASSYSGSVDEQFF.

J is TRBJ1-1 and V is TRBV30; D gene ambiguous. The CDR3 length is 12 residues. The germline V gene encodes CDR1 GTSNPN and CDR2 SVGIG (reference sequence). Between the trimmed V and J ends, which lost 3 bases and 2 bases, there was a span of 7 bases. The CDR3, as DNA: TGTGCCTGGAGCCGGAGAAACACTGAAGCTTTCTTT. It is translated as CAWSRRNTEAFF.

This chain links TRBV5-4 with TRBJ1-3; TRBD1 matches at 9 bases. Germline assignment: CDR1 SGHNT and CDR2 YYREEE (reference sequence). The CDR3 spans 15 residues. J gave up 4 bases and V 0 bases, and 2 bases lay outside the gene matches. CDR3 DNA: TGTGCCAGCAGCTTGGACAGGGGGCGAGGAAACACCATATATTTT. Translating gives CASSLDRGRGNTIYF.

J is TRBJ2-5 and V is TRBV29-1; 8 nucleotides line up with TRBD1. Germline V gives CDR1 SQVTM, CDR2 ANQGSEA. Trimming removed 8 bases from V and 5 bases from J; junction bases left unmatched: 10. The CDR3 loop spans 13 amino acids. CDR3 amino acids: CSFQTGVWETQYF. For the CDR3, the DNA is TGCAGCTTCCAGACAGGGGTTTGGGAGACCCAGTACTTC.

This sequence joins TRBV7-2 and TRBJ2-5; a weak D match, TRBD1 (5 bases). This CDR3 spans 15 amino acids. Trimming removed 1 base at V and 5 bases at J, with 14 bases between. Germline CDR1 SGHTA, CDR2 FQGNSA. CDR3 protein: CASSLGQGGRETQYF. CDR3 nucleotides: TGTGCCAGCAGCTTAGGCCAGGGTGGTAGGGAGACCCAGTACTTC. The full variable domain, rest sourced from reference TRBV7-2 and TRBJ2-5, is GAGVSQSPSNKVTEKGKDVELRCDPISGHTALYWYRQSLGQGLEFLIYFQGNSAPDKSGLPSDRFSAERTGGSVSTLTIQRTQQEDSAVYLCASSLGQGGRETQYFGPGTRLLVL.

This rearrangement joins TRBV9 to TRBJ1-4; the D gene is possibly TRBD1 (5 bases). The germline V gene has CDR1 SGDLS and CDR2 YYNGEE. The CDR3 consists of 15 residues. V was cut by 4 bases and J by 4 bases, with 14 bases left in between. CDR3 protein: CASSPENRINEKLFF. For the CDR3, the DNA is TGTGCCAGCAGCCCCGAGAACAGGATTAATGAAAAACTGTTTTTT.

For this clone: Other nucleotide sequences in the sample specify the same CDR3. The chain is built from TRBV7-2 and TRBJ2-7; 9 positions agree with TRBD2. The CDR3 has 15 residues. Germline assignment: CDR1 SGHTA and CDR2 FQGNSA. Trimming removed 1 base from V and 6 bases from J; junction bases left unmatched: 7. The CDR3 region has the DNA TGTGCCAGCAGCTTAGTGTTAGCGGGAGCTCTCGAGCAGTACTTC. Translating gives CASSLVLAGALEQYF.

The chain carries TRBV6-5 and TRBJ1-3, with a tentative D call TRBD1 (5 bases). V was trimmed by 5 bases and J by 3 bases, leaving 8 bases between them. Germline CDR1 and CDR2: MNHEY and SVGAGI. This CDR3 has 13 residues. CDR3 sequence reads: CASSRGVGNTIYF. In nucleotides, the CDR3 is TGTGCCAGCAGTCGGGGGGTTGGAAACACCATATATTTT.

The gene calls are TRBV5-1 and TRBJ2-2; 8 bases map to TRBD2. The CDR3 totals 15 residues. In germline, CDR1 is SGHRS, CDR2 YFSETQ. The junction had 5 bases not matched to a gene; V was cut back by 4 bases and J by 3 bases. The CDR3 DNA sequence: TGCGCCAGCAGCAAAGCGGGAGCGGACACCGGGGAGCTGTTTTTT. Encoded protein: CASSKAGADTGELFF.